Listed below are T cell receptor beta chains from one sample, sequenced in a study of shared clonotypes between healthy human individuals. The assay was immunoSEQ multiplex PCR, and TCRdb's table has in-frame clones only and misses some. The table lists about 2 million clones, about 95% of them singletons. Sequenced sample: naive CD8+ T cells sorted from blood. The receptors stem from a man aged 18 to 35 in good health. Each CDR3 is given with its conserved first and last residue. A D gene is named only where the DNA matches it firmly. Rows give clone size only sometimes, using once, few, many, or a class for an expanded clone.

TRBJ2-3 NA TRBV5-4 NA TGTGCCAGCAGCCGGGATGGGGGGACAGATACGCAGTATTTT CASSRDGGTDTQYF
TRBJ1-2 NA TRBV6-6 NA TGTGCCAGCAGAGTGGACCTCTGGGGCTACACCTTC CASRVDLWGYTF
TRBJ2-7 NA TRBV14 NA TGTGCCAGCAGCCAAGATACAGGGCTCAGCGAGCAGTACTTC CASSQDTGLSEQYF
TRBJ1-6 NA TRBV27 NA TGTGCCAGCAGTTTATTCCTCCAGGGCCATAATTCACCCCTCCACTTT CASSLFLQGHNSPLHF
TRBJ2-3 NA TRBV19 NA TGTGCCAGTAGTATCGGGCCAGATACGCAGTATTTT CASSIGPDTQYF
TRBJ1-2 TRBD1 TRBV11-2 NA TGTGCCAGCAGCTACGGACAGGATGGCTACACCTTC CASSYGQDGYTF
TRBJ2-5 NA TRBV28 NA TGTGCCAGCAGTTTGGGACTTGAGAACCAAGAGACCCAGTACTTC CASSLGLENQETQYF
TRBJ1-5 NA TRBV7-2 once TGTGCCAGCAGCTTAGTGGACAGTCATAATCAGCCCCAGCATTTT CASSLVDSHNQPQHF
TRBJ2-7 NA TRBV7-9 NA TGTGCCAGCAGCTTAGTTCTGGGTCCAACTTCCTACGAGCAGTACTTC CASSLVLGPTSYEQYF
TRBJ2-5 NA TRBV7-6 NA TGTGCCAGCAGCTTAGCGGGTGGTATGGATCTCGGTAAAGAGACCCAGTACTTC CASSLAGGMDLGKETQYF
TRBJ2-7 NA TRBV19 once TGTGCCAGTAGTACCCGTAGAGACTCCTACGAGCAGTACTTC CASSTRRDSYEQYF
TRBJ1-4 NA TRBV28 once TGTGCCAGCAAGGATTTGGAAAAACTGTTTTTT CASKDLEKLFF
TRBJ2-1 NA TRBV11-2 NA TGTGCCAGCAGCTTAGAATGGGGGCCCTACAATGAGCAGTTCTTC CASSLEWGPYNEQFF
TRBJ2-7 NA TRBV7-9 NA TGTGCCAGCAGCTGGGGCCCCTCCTACGAGCAGTACTTC CASSWGPSYEQYF
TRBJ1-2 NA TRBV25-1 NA TGTGCCAGCAGTGAGCTCAGGGACTATGGCTACACCTTC CASSELRDYGYTF
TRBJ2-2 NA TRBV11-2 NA TGTGCCAGCAGCTTAGAGTTCACCGGGGAGCTGTTTTTT CASSLEFTGELFF
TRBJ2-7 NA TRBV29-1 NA TGCAGCGTGAGGGACTACGAGCAGTACTTC CSVRDYEQYF
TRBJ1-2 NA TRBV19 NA TGTGCCAGTACCGCGACAGCCCTACCCAACTATGGCTACACCTTC CASTATALPNYGYTF
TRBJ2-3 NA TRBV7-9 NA TGTGCCAGCAGCTTAGCCGACAGCGAGGGAGATACGCAGTATTTT CASSLADSEGDTQYF
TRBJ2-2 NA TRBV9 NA TGTGCCAGCAGCGTTTCACGGCGGGTGGACACCGGGGAGCTGTTTTTT CASSVSRRVDTGELFF
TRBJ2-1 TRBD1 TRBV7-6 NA TGTGCCAGCAGCCTACGACAGGGGGCCCTCAATGAGCAGTTCTTC CASSLRQGALNEQFF
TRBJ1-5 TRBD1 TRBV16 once TGTGCCAGCAGCCAGGGACAGATCGGGAATCAGCCCCAGCATTTT CASSQGQIGNQPQHF
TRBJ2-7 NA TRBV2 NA TGTGCCAGCAGTGAATGGGTTTTGGTGGCCTCCTACGAGCAGTACTTC CASSEWVLVASYEQYF
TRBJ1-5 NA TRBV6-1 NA TGTGCCAGCAGCGCCTATGGGGCCGATCAGCCCCAGCATTTT CASSAYGADQPQHF
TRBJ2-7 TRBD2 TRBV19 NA TGTGCCAGTTCGACTAGCGGGCCCTACGAGCAGTACTTC CASSTSGPYEQYF
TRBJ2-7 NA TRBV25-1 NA TGTGCCAGCAGTGAAGGGGGGAGCCCCTACGAGCAGTACTTC CASSEGGSPYEQYF
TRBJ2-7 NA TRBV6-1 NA TGTGCCAGCAGTGATGGGCGGATCGACTACGAGCAGTACTTC CASSDGRIDYEQYF
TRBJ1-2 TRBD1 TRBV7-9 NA TGTGCCAGCAGCTCCACAGGGGCGGGTGGCTACACCTTC CASSSTGAGGYTF
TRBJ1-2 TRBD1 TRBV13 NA TGTGCCAGCAGCCCGAGGACAGGGAACGACTATGGCTACACCTTC CASSPRTGNDYGYTF
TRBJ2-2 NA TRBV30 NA TGTGCCCTAACGGTGGAGGGGAACACCGGGGAGCTGTTTTTT CALTVEGNTGELFF
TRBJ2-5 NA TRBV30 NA TGTGCCTACAAAGCTGGAATCAACCAAGAGACCCAGTACTTC CAYKAGINQETQYF